The following is a T cell receptor (beta chain) sequence with its context. What it binds is unknown. V shed 4 bases and J 3 bases; nucleotides not matched to a gene: 5. Germline V gives CDR1 SGHNT, CDR2 YYREEE (reference sequence). The CDR3 totals 15 residues. Sequencing targeted expressed TCRB transcripts, as all isolated RNA had been reverse transcribed. Average reads for naive, central memory and regulatory T cell samples were around 4 million. Sequenced by immunoSEQ multiplex PCR; TCRdb stores in-frame clones only, minus some. Among 350,000 to 400,000 clones listed, approximately 15% were seen once. The data belong to a study of beta chain features in type 1 diabetes. About the research overall: Sorted cells, about 99 million in number, were examined across all samples.

Points from the study as a whole: Compared to healthy donors, patients appeared to have naive, central memory and Treg TCRB repertoires that were more alike. Any role of HLA type in TCRB rearrangement remained unresolved here.

The specimen was naive CD4+ T cells from blood. This TCR derives from a woman between 18 and 29 years old in good health. This chain joins TRBV5-4 and TRBJ2-7; TRBD1 matches 12 bases. DNA of the CDR3: TGTGCCAGCAGCCCGGGACAGGGGGCTTTCTACGAGCAGTACTTC. Its translation is CASSPGQGAFYEQYF.